This T cell receptor beta chain was found in a study of regulatory T cells in long-lasting Graves disease. Findings and caveats of the study: Gene preferences differed: TRBV28, TRBJ1-2, TRBJ2-5 in persistent cases.

This clonotype was counted many times. What it recognizes is unknown. The sample's time point: newly diagnosed GD, antithyroid drugs for less than 3 months. Extracted PBMC RNA gave rise to the TCR library. iRepertoire HTBI primers and Arm-PCR of CDR3 regions built TCR beta libraries. TCRdb re-called the multiplex PCR reads through MiXCR, storing one row per CDR3 protein. The data show approximately 540,000 distinct CDR3 sequences, around 12% seen once. Trimming cost V 5 bases and J 2 bases, with 6 bases left between them. Germline V gene sequence: CDR1 KGHDR, CDR2 SFDVKD. The CDR3 is 13 amino acids. This sample also appeared in a second study, on T cells in Graves' hyperthyroidism and ophthalmopathy.

V gene TRBV24-1 combines with J gene TRBJ2-1; D unresolved. Sample: peripheral blood mononuclear cells (PBMCs), taken at new diagnosis, from a patient treated with antithyroid drugs. This TCR derives from a woman in her twenties or thirties with Graves disease. The CDR3: CATSGTTYNEQFF. As DNA, the CDR3 is TGTGCCACCAGTGGCACGACCTACAATGAGCAGTTCTTC.